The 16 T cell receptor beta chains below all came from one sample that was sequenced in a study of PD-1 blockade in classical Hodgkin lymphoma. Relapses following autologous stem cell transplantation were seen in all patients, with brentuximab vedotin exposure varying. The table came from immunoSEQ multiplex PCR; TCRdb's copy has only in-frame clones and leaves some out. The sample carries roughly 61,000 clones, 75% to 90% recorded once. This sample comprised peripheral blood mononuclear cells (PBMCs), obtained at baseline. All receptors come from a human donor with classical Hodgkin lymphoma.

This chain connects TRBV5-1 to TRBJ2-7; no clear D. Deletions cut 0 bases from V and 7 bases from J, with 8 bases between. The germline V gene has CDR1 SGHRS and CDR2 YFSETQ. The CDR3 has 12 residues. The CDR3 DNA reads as TGCGCCAGCAGCTTGGAGGTTTCGGAGCAGTACTTC. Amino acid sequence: CASSLEVSEQYF.

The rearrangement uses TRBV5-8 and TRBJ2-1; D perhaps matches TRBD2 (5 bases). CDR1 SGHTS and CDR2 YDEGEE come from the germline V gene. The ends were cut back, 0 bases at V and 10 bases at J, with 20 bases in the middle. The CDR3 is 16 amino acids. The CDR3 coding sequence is TGTGCCAGCAGCTTGGGTTTCGTCCAGCGGCCGAGGGAGCAGTTCTTC. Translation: CASSLGFVQRPREQFF. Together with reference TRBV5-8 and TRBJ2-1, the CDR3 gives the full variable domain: EAGVTQSPTHLIKTRGQQATLRCSPISGHTSVYWYQQALGLGLQFLLWYDEGEERNRGNFPPRFSGRQFPNYSSELNVNALELEDSALYLCASSLGFVQRPREQFFGPGTRLTVL.

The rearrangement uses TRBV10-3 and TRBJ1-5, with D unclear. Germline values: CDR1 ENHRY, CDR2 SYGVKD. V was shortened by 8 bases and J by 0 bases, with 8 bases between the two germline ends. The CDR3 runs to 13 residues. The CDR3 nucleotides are TGTGCCATCCGGCAGAATAGCAATCAGCCCCAGCATTTT. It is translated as CAIRQNSNQPQHF.

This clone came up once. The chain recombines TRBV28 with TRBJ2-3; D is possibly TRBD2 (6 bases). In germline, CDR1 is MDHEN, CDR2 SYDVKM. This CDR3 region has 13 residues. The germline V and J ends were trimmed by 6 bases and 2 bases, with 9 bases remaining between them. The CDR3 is CASSGGHTDTQYF. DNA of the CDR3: TGTGCCAGCAGCGGAGGGCACACAGATACGCAGTATTTT.

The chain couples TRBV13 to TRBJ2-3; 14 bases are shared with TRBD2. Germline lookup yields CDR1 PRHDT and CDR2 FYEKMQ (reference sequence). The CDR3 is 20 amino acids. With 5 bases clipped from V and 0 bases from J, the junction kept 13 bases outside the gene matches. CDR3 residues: CASSSSSGTSGGTSTDTQYF. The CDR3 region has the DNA TGTGCCAGCAGCAGCTCCTCCGGGACTAGCGGGGGCACTAGCACAGATACGCAGTATTTT. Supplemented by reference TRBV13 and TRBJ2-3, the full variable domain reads AAGVIQSPRHLIKEKRETATLKCYPIPRHDTVYWYQQGPGQDPQFLISFYEKMQSDKGSIPDRFSAQQFSDYHSELNMSSLELGDSALYFCASSSSSGTSGGTSTDTQYFGPGTRLTVL.

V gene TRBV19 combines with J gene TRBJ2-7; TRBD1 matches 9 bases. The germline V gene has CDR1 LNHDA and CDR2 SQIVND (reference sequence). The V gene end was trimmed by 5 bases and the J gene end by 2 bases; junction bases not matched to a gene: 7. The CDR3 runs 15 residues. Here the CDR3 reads CASSSTGTGTYEQYF. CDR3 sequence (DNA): TGTGCCAGTAGTTCCACCGGGACAGGGACCTACGAGCAGTACTTC. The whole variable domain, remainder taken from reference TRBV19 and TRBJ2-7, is DGGITQSPKYLFRKEGQNVTLSCEQNLNHDAMYWYRQDPGQGLRLIYYSQIVNDFQKGDIAEGYSVSREKKESFPLTVTSAQKNPTAFYLCASSSTGTGTYEQYFGPGTRLTVT.

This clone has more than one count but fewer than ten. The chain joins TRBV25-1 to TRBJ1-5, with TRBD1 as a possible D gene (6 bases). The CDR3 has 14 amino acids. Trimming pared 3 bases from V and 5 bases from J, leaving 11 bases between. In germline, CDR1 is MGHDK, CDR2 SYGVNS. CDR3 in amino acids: CASSEDRWDQPQHF. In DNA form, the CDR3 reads TGTGCCAGCAGTGAGGACAGATGGGATCAGCCCCAGCATTTT.

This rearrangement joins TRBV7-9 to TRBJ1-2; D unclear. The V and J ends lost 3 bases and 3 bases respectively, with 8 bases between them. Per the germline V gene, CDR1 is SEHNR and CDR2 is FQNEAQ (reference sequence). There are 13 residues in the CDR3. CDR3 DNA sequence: TGTGCCAGCAGCTTCAATCTTGACTATGGCTACACCTTC. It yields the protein CASSFNLDYGYTF.

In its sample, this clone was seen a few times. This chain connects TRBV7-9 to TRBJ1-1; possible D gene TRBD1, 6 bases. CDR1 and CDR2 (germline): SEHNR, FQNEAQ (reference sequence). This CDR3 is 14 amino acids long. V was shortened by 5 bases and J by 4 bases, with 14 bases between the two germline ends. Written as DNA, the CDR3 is TGTGCCAGCAGCCTCAGACAGGTCGGCACTGAAGCTTTCTTT. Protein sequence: CASSLRQVGTEAFF.

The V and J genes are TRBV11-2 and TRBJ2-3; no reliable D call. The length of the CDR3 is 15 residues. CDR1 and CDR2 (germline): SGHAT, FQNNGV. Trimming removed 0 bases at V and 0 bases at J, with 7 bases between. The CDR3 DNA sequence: TGTGCCAGCAGCTTAGATGAAGCTAGCACAGATACGCAGTATTTT. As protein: CASSLDEASTDTQYF.

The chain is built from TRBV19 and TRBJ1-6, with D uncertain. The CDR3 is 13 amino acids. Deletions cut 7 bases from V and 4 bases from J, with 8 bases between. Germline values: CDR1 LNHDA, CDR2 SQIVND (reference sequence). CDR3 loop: CASKVGYNSPLHF. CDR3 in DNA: TGTGCCAGTAAGGTGGGGTATAATTCACCCCTCCACTTT.

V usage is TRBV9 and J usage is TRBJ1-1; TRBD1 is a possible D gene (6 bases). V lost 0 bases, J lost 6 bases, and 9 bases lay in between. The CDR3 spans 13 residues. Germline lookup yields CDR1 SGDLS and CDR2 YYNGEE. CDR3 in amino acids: CASSVAGDAEAFF. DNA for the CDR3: TGTGCCAGCAGCGTAGCAGGGGACGCTGAAGCTTTCTTT.

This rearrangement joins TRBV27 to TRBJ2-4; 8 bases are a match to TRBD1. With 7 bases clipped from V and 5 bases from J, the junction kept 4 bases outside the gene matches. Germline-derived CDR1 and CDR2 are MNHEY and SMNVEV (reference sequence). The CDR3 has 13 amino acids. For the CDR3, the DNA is TGTGCCAGCACAGGACAGGGCCAAAACATTCAGTACTTC. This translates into CASTGQGQNIQYF.

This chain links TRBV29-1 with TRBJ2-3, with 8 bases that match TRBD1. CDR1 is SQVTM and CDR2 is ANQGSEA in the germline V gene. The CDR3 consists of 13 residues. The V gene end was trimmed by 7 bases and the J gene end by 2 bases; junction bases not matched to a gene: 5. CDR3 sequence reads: CSGGQALTDTQYF. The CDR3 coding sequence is TGCAGCGGGGGACAGGCCCTCACAGATACGCAGTATTTT.

CDR3 residues: CASSLSGSPYGYTF. As DNA, the CDR3 is TGTGCCAGCAGTTTATCAGGCAGTCCCTATGGCTACACCTTC. The V gene is TRBV27, the J gene TRBJ1-2; no clear D gene. The CDR3 is made up of 14 amino acids. Trimming removed 0 bases at V and 4 bases at J, with 9 bases between. Germline CDR1 and CDR2: MNHEY and SMNVEV (reference sequence).

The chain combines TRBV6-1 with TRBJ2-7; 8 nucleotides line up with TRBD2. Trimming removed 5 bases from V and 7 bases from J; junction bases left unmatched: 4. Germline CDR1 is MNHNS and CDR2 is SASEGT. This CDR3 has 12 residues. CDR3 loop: CASSLVAGEQYF. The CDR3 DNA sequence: TGTGCCAGCAGTTTGGTAGCGGGGGAGCAGTACTTC.